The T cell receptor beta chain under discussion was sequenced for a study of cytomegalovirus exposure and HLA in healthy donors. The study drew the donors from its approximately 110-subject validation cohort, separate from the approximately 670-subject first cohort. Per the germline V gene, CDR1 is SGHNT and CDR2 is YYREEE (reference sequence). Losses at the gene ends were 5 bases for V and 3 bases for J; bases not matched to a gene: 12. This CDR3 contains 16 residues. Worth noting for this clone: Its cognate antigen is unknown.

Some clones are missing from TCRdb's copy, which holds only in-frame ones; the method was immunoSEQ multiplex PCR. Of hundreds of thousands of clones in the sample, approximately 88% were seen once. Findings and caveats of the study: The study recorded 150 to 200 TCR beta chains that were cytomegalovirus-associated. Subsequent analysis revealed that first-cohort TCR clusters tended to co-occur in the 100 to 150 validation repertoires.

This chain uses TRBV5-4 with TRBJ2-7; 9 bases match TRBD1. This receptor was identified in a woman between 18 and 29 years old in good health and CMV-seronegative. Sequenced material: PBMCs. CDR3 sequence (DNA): TGTGCCAGCAGTACGGGCAAGGACAGGGGAATCTACGAGCAGTACTTC. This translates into CASSTGKDRGIYEQYF.